This T cell receptor beta chain appears in the sequencing data of a study of blood T cell repertoires in COVID-19. Participants classified as exposed had met a COVID-19 case within 2 weeks before study entry. Generated by immunoSEQ multiplex PCR, the TCRdb table keeps only in-frame clones and is missing some. This table holds 350,000 or so clones, around nine tenths found once. Only one count was recorded for this clone. The origin of this receptor is a woman between 25 and 40 years old who had been exposed to COVID-19. The material sequenced was PBMCs or T cells enriched from blood (not recorded which).

CDR3 residues: CASSPSYEQYF. The CDR3 nucleotides read TGCGCCAGCAGTCCTTCCTACGAGCAGTACTTC. The chain links TRBV10-2 to TRBJ2-7; no reliable D call. The CDR3 extends over 11 amino acids. V lost 5 bases, J lost 1 base, and 3 bases lay in between. Germline CDR1 reads WSHSY; CDR2 reads SAAADI.